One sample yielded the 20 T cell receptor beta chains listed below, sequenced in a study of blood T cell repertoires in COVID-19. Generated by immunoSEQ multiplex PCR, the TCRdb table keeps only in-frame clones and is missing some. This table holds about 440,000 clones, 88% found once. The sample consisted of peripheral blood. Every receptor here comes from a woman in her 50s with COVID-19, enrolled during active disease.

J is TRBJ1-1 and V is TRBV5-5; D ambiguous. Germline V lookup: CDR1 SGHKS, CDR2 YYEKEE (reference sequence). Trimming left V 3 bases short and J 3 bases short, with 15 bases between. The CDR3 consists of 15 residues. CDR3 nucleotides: TGTGCCAGCAGCTACGGACCCCGGGAGGACACTGAAGCTTTCTTT. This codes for CASSYGPREDTEAFF.

The CDR3 sequence is CASIPSGTRVAGYTF. The CDR3 nucleotides read TGTGCCAGCATTCCCTCCGGGACTAGGGTAGCTGGCTACACCTTC. The chain recombines TRBV2 with TRBJ1-2; weak D call: TRBD1 (5 bases). Germline V lookup: CDR1 SNHLY, CDR2 FYNNEI. V was pared by 7 bases and J by 7 bases, with 22 bases between. The CDR3 consists of 15 residues. The variable domain in full, with the rest retrieved from reference TRBV2 and TRBJ1-2, is EPEVTQTPSHQVTQMGQEVILRCVPISNHLYFYWYRQILGQKVEFLVSFYNNEISEKSEIFDDQFSVERPDGSNFTLKIRSTKLEDSAMYFCASIPSGTRVAGYTFGSGTRLTVV.

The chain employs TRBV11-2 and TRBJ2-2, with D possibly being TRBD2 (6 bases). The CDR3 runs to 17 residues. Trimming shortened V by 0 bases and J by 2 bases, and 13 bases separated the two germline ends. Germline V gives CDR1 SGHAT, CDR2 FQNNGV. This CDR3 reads CASSLDLGGVNTGELFF. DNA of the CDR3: TGTGCCAGCAGCTTAGACCTCGGCGGGGTAAACACCGGGGAGCTGTTTTTT. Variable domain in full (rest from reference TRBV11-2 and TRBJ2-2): EAGVAQSPRYKIIEKRQSVAFWCNPISGHATLYWYQQILGQGPKLLIQFQNNGVVDDSQLPKDRFSAERLKGVDSTLKIQPAKLEDSAVYLCASSLDLGGVNTGELFFGEGSRLTVL.

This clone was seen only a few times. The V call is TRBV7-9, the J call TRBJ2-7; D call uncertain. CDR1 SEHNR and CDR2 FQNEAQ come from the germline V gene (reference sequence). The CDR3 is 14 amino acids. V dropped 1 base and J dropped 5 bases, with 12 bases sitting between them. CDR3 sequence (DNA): TGTGCCAGCAGCTTAGGTTCGGGTTTCGACGAGCAGTACTTC. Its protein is CASSLGSGFDEQYF.

The CDR3 loop reads CSVVETGETDTQYF. The CDR3 nucleotides read TGCAGCGTTGTGGAGACAGGGGAGACAGATACGCAGTATTTT. V is TRBV29-1 and J is TRBJ2-3, with 8 bases that match TRBD1. CDR1 and CDR2 (germline): SQVTM, ANQGSEA. J was trimmed by 3 bases and V by 4 bases; bases with no gene match: 6. This CDR3 is 14 amino acids long.

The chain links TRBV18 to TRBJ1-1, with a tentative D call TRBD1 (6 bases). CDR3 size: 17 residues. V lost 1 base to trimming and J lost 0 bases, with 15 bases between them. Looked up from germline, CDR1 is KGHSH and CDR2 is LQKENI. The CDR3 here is CASSPLGQLSLNTEAFF. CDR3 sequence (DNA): TGTGCCAGCTCACCACTTGGACAGCTCTCATTGAACACTGAAGCTTTCTTT.

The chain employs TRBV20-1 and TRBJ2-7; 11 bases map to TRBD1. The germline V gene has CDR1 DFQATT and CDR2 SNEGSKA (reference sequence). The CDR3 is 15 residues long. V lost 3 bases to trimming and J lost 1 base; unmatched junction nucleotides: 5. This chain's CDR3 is CSASPGQGVSYEQYF. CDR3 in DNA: TGCAGTGCTAGTCCGGGACAGGGGGTTTCCTACGAGCAGTACTTC.

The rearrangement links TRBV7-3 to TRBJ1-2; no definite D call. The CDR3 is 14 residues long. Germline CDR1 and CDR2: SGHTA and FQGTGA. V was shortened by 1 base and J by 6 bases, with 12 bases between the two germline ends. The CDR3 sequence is CASSLSGGPDGYTF. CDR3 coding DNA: TGTGCCAGCAGCTTAAGTGGAGGACCTGATGGCTACACCTTC. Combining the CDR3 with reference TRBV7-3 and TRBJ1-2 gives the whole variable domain GAGVSQTPSNKVTEKGKYVELRCDPISGHTALYWYRQSLGQGPEFLIYFQGTGAADDSGLPNDRFFAVRPEGSVSTLKIQRTERGDSAVYLCASSLSGGPDGYTFGSGTRLTVV.

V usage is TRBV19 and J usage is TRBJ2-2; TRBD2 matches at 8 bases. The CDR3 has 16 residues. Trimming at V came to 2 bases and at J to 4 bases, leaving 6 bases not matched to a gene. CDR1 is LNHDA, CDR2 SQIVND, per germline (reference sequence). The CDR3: CASSIWRGAFTGELFF. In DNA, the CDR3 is TGTGCCAGTAGTATATGGCGGGGGGCTTTCACCGGGGAGCTGTTTTTT.

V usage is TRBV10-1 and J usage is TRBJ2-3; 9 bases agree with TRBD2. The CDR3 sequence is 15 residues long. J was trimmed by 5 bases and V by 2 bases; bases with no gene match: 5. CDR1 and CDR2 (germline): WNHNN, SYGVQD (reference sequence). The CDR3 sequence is CASSEPGTSLDTQYF. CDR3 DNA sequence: TGCGCCAGCAGTGAGCCGGGGACTAGCCTAGATACGCAGTATTTT.

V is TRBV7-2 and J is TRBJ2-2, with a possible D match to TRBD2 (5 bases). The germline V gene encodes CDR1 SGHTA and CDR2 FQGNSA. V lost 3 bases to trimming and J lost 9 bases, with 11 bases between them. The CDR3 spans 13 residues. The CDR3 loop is CASSLDGLRELFF. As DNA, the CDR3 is TGTGCCAGCAGCTTGGATGGACTGAGGGAGCTGTTTTTT. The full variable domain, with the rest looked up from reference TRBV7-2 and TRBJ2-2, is GAGVSQSPSNKVTEKGKDVELRCDPISGHTALYWYRQSLGQGLEFLIYFQGNSAPDKSGLPSDRFSAERTGGSVSTLTIQRTQQEDSAVYLCASSLDGLRELFFGEGSRLTVL.

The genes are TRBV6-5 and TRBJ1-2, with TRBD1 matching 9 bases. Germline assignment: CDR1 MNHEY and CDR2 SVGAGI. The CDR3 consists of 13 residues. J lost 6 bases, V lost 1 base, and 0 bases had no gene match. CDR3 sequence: CASSYWTGDGYTF. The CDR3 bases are TGTGCCAGCAGTTACTGGACAGGGGATGGCTACACCTTC.

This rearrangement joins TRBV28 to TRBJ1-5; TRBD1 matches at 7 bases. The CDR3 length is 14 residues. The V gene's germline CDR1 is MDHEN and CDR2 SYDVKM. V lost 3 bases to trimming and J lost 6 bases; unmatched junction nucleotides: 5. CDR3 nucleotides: TGTGCCAGCAGTTTTGGGGCAGGGGGTCAGCCCCAGCATTTT. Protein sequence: CASSFGAGGQPQHF.

The chain's CDR3 is CASSLRGDRPQETQYF. In DNA, the CDR3 is TGTGCCAGCAGCCTACGTGGGGACAGGCCTCAAGAGACCCAGTACTTC. V is TRBV11-2 and J is TRBJ2-5; 8 nucleotides match TRBD1. This CDR3 region has 16 residues. Germline values: CDR1 SGHAT, CDR2 FQNNGV. Trimming took 5 bases from V and 2 from J; bases not matched to a gene: 10.

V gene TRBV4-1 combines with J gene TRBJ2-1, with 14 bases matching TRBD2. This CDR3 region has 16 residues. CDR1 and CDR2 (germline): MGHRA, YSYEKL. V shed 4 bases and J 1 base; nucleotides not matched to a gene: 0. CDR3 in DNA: TGCGCCAGCAGCCGGACTAGCGGGGGGTCCTACAATGAGCAGTTCTTC. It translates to CASSRTSGGSYNEQFF.

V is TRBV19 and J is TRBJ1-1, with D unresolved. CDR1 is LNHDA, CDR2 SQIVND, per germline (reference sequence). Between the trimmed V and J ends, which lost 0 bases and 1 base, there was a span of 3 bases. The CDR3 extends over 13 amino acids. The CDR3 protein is CASSIDWNTEAFF. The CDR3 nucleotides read TGTGCCAGTAGTATAGACTGGAACACTGAAGCTTTCTTT.

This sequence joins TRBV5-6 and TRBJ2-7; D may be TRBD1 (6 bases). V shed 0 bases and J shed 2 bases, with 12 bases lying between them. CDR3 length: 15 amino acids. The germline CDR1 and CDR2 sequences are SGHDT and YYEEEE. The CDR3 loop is CASSLGPGETYEQYF. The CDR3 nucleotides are TGTGCCAGCAGCTTGGGGCCAGGGGAGACCTACGAGCAGTACTTC. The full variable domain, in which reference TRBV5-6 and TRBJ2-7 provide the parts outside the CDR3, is DAGVTQSPTHLIKTRGQQVTLRCSPKSGHDTVSWYQQALGQGPQFIFQYYEEEERQRGNFPDRFSGHQFPNYSSELNVNALLLGDSALYLCASSLGPGETYEQYFGPGTRLTVT.

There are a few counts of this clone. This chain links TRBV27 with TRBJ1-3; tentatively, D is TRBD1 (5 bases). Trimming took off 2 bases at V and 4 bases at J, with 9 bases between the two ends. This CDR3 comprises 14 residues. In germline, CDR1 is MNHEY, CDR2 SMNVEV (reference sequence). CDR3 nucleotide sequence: TGTGCCAGCAGTTTAGGGGGGTCCGGAAACACCATATATTTT. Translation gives CASSLGGSGNTIYF.

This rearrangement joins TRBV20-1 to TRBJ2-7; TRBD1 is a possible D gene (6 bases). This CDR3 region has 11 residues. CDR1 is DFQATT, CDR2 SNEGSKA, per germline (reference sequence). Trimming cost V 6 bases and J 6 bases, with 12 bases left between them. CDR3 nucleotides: TGCAGTGCCCAAGGGGGACGCGAGCAGTACTTC. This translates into CSAQGGREQYF.

In DNA form, the CDR3 reads TGTGCCAGCAGTTTGCAGGGGGATGATTCACCCCTCCACTTT. Encoded protein: CASSLQGDDSPLHF. The chain combines TRBV2 with TRBJ1-6; 7 nucleotides agree with TRBD1. The J segment lost 8 bases and the V segment lost 5 bases, leaving 6 bases of the junction unmatched. CDR1 and CDR2 (germline): SNHLY, FYNNEI. This CDR3 is built from 14 residues.